These T cell receptor beta chains were read from a single sample in a study of T cell responses to AZD1222 COVID-19 vaccine. Sequencing was performed with immunoSEQ multiplex PCR; in TCRdb, only in-frame clones are kept and a portion is missing. This table holds approximately 150,000 clones, around 84% found once. Sequenced material: peripheral blood, taken 28 days after the second AZD1222 dose. Source of these receptors: an adult who received the AZD1222 COVID-19 vaccine. Each CDR3 is given with its conserved first and last residue. A D gene is named only where the DNA matches it firmly. Clone sizes are given selectively: once, few, many, or a class where the clone is expanded.

V gene	clone size	D gene	J gene	CDR3 DNA	CDR3 protein
TRBV2	NA	NA	TRBJ1-4	TGTGCCAGCGGGGGTCCAGGGAATGAAAAACTGTTTTTT	CASGGPGNEKLFF
TRBV7-9	once	NA	TRBJ2-2	TGTGCCGTAACAGGGTACACCGGGGAGCTGTTTTTT	CAVTGYTGELFF
TRBV7-9	NA	NA	TRBJ2-3	TGTGCCAGCAGCTTAGCGGACCCGACGCAGTATTTT	CASSLADPTQYF
TRBV30	NA	NA	TRBJ1-4	TGTGCCTGGAGTAGAAGGCCCGAGGCCGGAAAACTGTTTTTT	CAWSRRPEAGKLFF
TRBV13	NA	TRBD1	TRBJ1-4	TGTGCCAGCAGCGACCGGGACAGGGAAGAAAAACTGTTTTTT	CASSDRDREEKLFF
TRBV28	NA	NA	TRBJ2-5	TGTGCCAGCAGTTCTCCGGACTGGGGTGAGACCCAGTACTTC	CASSSPDWGETQYF
TRBV4-1	NA	TRBD2	TRBJ2-5	TGCGCCAGCAGCCAAGGGACTAGCGGGATTCAAGAGACCCAGTACTTC	CASSQGTSGIQETQYF
TRBV7-9	NA	TRBD1	TRBJ2-1	TGTGCCAGCAGCTCACCCGGGACAGGGATATACAATGAGCAGTTCTTC	CASSSPGTGIYNEQFF
TRBV5-1	NA	NA	TRBJ2-7	TGCGCCAGCAGCTTGAACGGAGCCTACGAGCAGTACTTC	CASSLNGAYEQYF
TRBV7-9	NA	TRBD2	TRBJ2-5	TGTGCCAGCAGCTTAGGTGGTAGCGGGAGGAGGGAGACCCAGTACTTC	CASSLGGSGRRETQYF
TRBV6-6	NA	TRBD2	TRBJ2-1	TGTGCCAGCAGTTACACGACTAGCGGGATATGTAATGAGCAGTTCTTC	CASSYTTSGICNEQFF
TRBV7-2	NA	TRBD1	TRBJ2-5	TGTGCCAGCAGCGCACAGGGGTCCCTGTCTAAAGAGACCCAGTACTTC	CASSAQGSLSKETQYF
TRBV5-8	NA	TRBD2	TRBJ2-7	TGTGCCAGCAGCTTGGGGGCTAATCGGGGGGTCGAGCAGTACTTC	CASSLGANRGVEQYF
TRBV7-2	NA	NA	TRBJ1-1	TGTGCCAGCAGCTTTTTAGACGGACCCACTGAAGCTTTCTTT	CASSFLDGPTEAFF
TRBV11-3	NA	TRBD2	TRBJ2-2	TGTGCCAGCAGCTTAGATCGGGGGGGGACCGGGGAGCTGTTTTTT	CASSLDRGGTGELFF
TRBV30	NA	NA	TRBJ1-2	TGTGCCTGGACAGCCTCTAGGGGCTACACCTTC	CAWTASRGYTF
TRBV2	NA	NA	TRBJ2-7	TGTGCCAGCAGTGGTTACTTAGCAGGGAACGAGCAGTACTTC	CASSGYLAGNEQYF
TRBV10-3	NA	NA	TRBJ1-2	TGTGCCATCAGTGAGGATTTTTCGGGTGGCTACACCTTC	CAISEDFSGGYTF
TRBV30	few	NA	TRBJ2-2	TGTGCCTGGAGTCCTGGGACTTTGGGGTCCGGGGAGCTGTTTTTT	CAWSPGTLGSGELFF
TRBV18	NA	TRBD2	TRBJ2-7	TGTGCCAGCTCACCCCCCGAGAGCGGGAGGATATACGAGCAGTACTTC	CASSPPESGRIYEQYF
TRBV2	NA	TRBD2	TRBJ2-1	TGTGCCAGCAGTGAAATCGGGGGGGCCTATGAGCAGTTCTTC	CASSEIGGAYEQFF
TRBV14	NA	NA	TRBJ2-1	TGTGCCAGCAGCCAAGATTATGGGGAAACTTCCTACAATGAGCAGTTCTTC	CASSQDYGETSYNEQFF
TRBV2	NA	NA	TRBJ1-4	TGTGCCAGCAGCTCAAGGGGGAACGGTGAAAAACTGTTTTTT	CASSSRGNGEKLFF
TRBV30	NA	NA	TRBJ1-6	TGTGCCTGGAGTGTTCAGGGTGGGAATTCACCCCTCCACTTT	CAWSVQGGNSPLHF
TRBV4-1	NA	NA	TRBJ1-2	TGCGCCAGCAGCCAAGAGATCGAATCCCGAGGCTACACCTTC	CASSQEIESRGYTF
TRBV7-9	NA	NA	TRBJ1-2	TGTGCCAGCAGCTTAGGGGGGCGCTATGGCTACACCTTC	CASSLGGRYGYTF
TRBV18	NA	TRBD1	TRBJ1-2	TGTGCCAGCTCACCGTTAGTAGGGACAGGGATAGGTGGCTACACCTTC	CASSPLVGTGIGGYTF
TRBV15	NA	NA	TRBJ2-7	TGTGCCACCAGCAGAGATCTGGTCAGTTCCGCCTACGAGCAGTACTTC	CATSRDLVSSAYEQYF
TRBV10-1	NA	NA	TRBJ2-7	TGCGCCAGCTTGCGCCGGGACACCCACTACGAGCAGTACTTC	CASLRRDTHYEQYF
TRBV10-3	NA	NA	TRBJ1-3	TGTGCCATCAGTGAGTCGGTGCAGGGCTTGGGAAACACCATATATTTT	CAISESVQGLGNTIYF
TRBV7-9	NA	NA	TRBJ2-2	TGTGCCAGCAGCTTAAATCATAGGGTTACGCCGAACACCGGGGAGCTGTTTTTT	CASSLNHRVTPNTGELFF
TRBV6-2/TRBV6-3	NA	NA	TRBJ1-1	TGTGCCAGCAGCCGACCAGGGACCACTGAAGCTTTCTTT	CASSRPGTTEAFF
TRBV10-2	NA	NA	TRBJ1-5	TGCGCCAGCAGTAGTCAGAGCAATCAGCCCCAGCATTTT	CASSSQSNQPQHF
TRBV4-2	once	TRBD2	TRBJ2-1	TGTGCCAGCAGCTCCGGGGACTATTCCTACAATGAGCAGTTCTTC	CASSSGDYSYNEQFF
TRBV14	NA	NA	TRBJ2-1	TGTGCCAGCAGCCAAGATCCTAGACCGAATGAGCAGTTCTTC	CASSQDPRPNEQFF
TRBV2	NA	NA	TRBJ1-1	TGTGCCAGCAGTTACAGGGCGAACACTGAAGCTTTCTTT	CASSYRANTEAFF
TRBV30	NA	NA	TRBJ1-1	TGTGCCTGGAGTGTAGTAGCGGGGCTTCGCCCTGAAGCTTTCTTT	CAWSVVAGLRPEAFF
TRBV30	NA	NA	TRBJ1-5	TGTGCCTGGAGCAAAGGGGGGGTAAATCAGCCCCAGCATTTT	CAWSKGGVNQPQHF
TRBV6-6	NA	TRBD1	TRBJ1-5	TGTGCCGGGAGAGGGGGCTCCAATCAGCCCCAGCATTTT	CAGRGGSNQPQHF
TRBV18	NA	NA	TRBJ2-5	TGTGCCAGCTCACCACAAAGCGCAGAGGGGGGGACCCAGTACTTC	CASSPQSAEGGTQYF
TRBV12-3/TRBV12-4	NA	NA	TRBJ1-2	TGTGCCAGCAGTGCGGGGCGTTCGTCGGGCTACACCTTC	CASSAGRSSGYTF
TRBV7-2	NA	NA	TRBJ1-5	TGTGCCAGCAGTTTGGGATACAATCAGCCCCAGCATTTT	CASSLGYNQPQHF
TRBV19	NA	TRBD1	TRBJ1-2	TGTGCCAGTAGTACCCGGGGGACAGGGGTCATTTATGGCTACACCTTC	CASSTRGTGVIYGYTF
TRBV2	NA	TRBD1	TRBJ1-5	TGTGCCAGCAGTGAAGGACAGGGGGGCATTCAGCCCCAGCATTTT	CASSEGQGGIQPQHF
TRBV4-1	NA	NA	TRBJ1-1	TGCGCCAGCAGCCTCCCCGGAGCCCAACAGACCGAAGCTTTCTTT	CASSLPGAQQTEAFF
TRBV6-5	NA	TRBD1	TRBJ2-3	TGTGCCAGCTCGGGACAGGGGTACACAGATACGCAGTATTTT	CASSGQGYTDTQYF
TRBV6-1	few	NA	TRBJ1-5	TGTGCCAGCAGTGATCATCACCGCAATCAGCCCCAGCATTTT	CASSDHHRNQPQHF
TRBV9	NA	NA	TRBJ1-2	TGTGCCAGCAGCGTAGCAACCGAGGGGACCATGGGCTACACCTTC	CASSVATEGTMGYTF
TRBV3-1/TRBV3-2	NA	NA	TRBJ2-5	TGTGCCAGCAGCCAAGTGCAGACCCAGTACTTC	CASSQVQTQYF
TRBV7-2	once	NA	TRBJ1-5	TGTGCCAGCAGCCGTGGTGAGCAGCCCCAGCATTTT	CASSRGEQPQHF
TRBV5-4	NA	TRBD2	TRBJ2-1	TGTGCCAGCAGCCCCGGGACTAGCCCTTCTAGCTCCTACAATGAGCAGTTCTTC	CASSPGTSPSSSYNEQFF
TRBV9	NA	TRBD2	TRBJ2-1	TGTGCCAGCAGCCCCGGGGAATCTAGCGGGGGGTGGTATGAGCAGTTCTTC	CASSPGESSGGWYEQFF
TRBV18	once	NA	TRBJ1-1	TGTGCCAGCTCACCAAATCCTCAGGGAACGTGGAACACTGAAGCTTTCTTT	CASSPNPQGTWNTEAFF
TRBV10-1	NA	NA	TRBJ2-7	TGCGCCAGCAGGGAGGACGCTCTTCACGAGCAGTACTTC	CASREDALHEQYF
TRBV18	NA	TRBD1	TRBJ1-1	TGTGCCAGCTCCCATCAACAGGGGACGAACACTGAAGCTTTCTTT	CASSHQQGTNTEAFF
TRBV11-2	once	NA	TRBJ1-4	TGTGCCAGCAGCTTAGGGGTCTGGGGGGGGAAACTGTTTTTT	CASSLGVWGGKLFF
TRBV11-2	NA	NA	TRBJ1-1	TGTGCCAGCAGCTTAGGCTCGGGTGGCGGAACTGAAGCTTTCTTT	CASSLGSGGGTEAFF
TRBV12-3/TRBV12-4	NA	NA	TRBJ1-2	TGTGCCAGCAGTTTGGCGGGGACTGGCTACACCTTC	CASSLAGTGYTF
TRBV11-2	NA	NA	TRBJ2-5	TGTGCCAGCAGCTTAGTGCCTGATGACTCCCAAGAGACCCAGTACTTC	CASSLVPDDSQETQYF
TRBV30	NA	NA	TRBJ1-1	TGTGCCTGGAGAGGGGACACTGAAGCTTTCTTT	CAWRGDTEAFF